This T cell receptor (beta chain) was captured in a study of OX40 agonist ivuxolimab in advanced cancers. The CDR3 spans 18 residues. Looked up from germline, CDR1 is GTSNPN and CDR2 is SVGIG (reference sequence). Trimming at V came to 8 bases and at J to 1 base, leaving 12 bases not matched to a gene. Repertoires were generated with immunoSEQ multiplex PCR, while TCRdb's copy carries only in-frame clones and drops some. The sample shows about 83,000 clones, about 80% of them seen only once. Here the sequenced sample was CD4+ or CD8+ T cells sorted from blood, taken in a trial of the OX40 agonist ivuxolimab. The genes are TRBV30 and TRBJ2-2; TRBD2 matches 14 bases. This receptor was obtained from an adult with an advanced solid tumor such as melanoma, head and neck, liver or kidney cancer. Here the CDR3 DNA reads TGTGCCGGCTTTCCGGGACTAGCGGGGGTCATGAACACCGGGGAGCTGTTTTTT. Its translation: CAGFPGLAGVMNTGELFF.